Below are 30 T cell receptor beta chains sequenced from a single sample in a study of metastatic and nonmetastatic thyroid tumors. TCRdb reanalyzed the PCR reads with MiXCR. The sample records thousands of clones, roughly two fifths being singletons. No patient had received any treatment before thyroid surgery. The sample comprised tumor tissue. The receptor set was obtained from a female donor with papillary thyroid cancer or a benign thyroid nodule (not recorded which). Some clones in this sample may be carry-over from other donors' samples.

V and J are TRBV28 and TRBJ2-1, with 8 bases lining up with TRBD2. V lost 2 bases and J lost 15; bases outside the gene matches: 15. The CDR3 spans 15 residues. CDR1 is MDHEN and CDR2 is SYDVKM in the germline V gene. The CDR3 reads CASSLTSLRIAGRFF. DNA for the CDR3: TGTGCCAGCAGTTTAACTTCCTTAAGGATAGCGGGGCGGTTCTTC.

This clone is deemed medium-sized. V usage is TRBV5-1 and J usage is TRBJ2-7; 9 nucleotides match TRBD1. This CDR3 comprises 14 residues. The germline gives CDR1 SGHRS, CDR2 YFSETQ. Germline trimming cut 3 bases from V and 5 bases from J; bases unmatched to any gene: 6. The DNA for the CDR3 is TGCGCCAGCAGCTCGGGACAGGGATTAGACGAGCAGTACTTC. Translated, it gives CASSSGQGLDEQYF.

This clone came up a few times. A junction boundary mismatches the germline segment, possibly from a read error. The V gene is TRBV12-3 or TRBV12-4, the J gene TRBJ2-4; D is possibly TRBD2 (6 bases). Near its end, the DNA agrees better with TRBJ2-5, so the J call may be wrong. There are 15 residues in the CDR3. This chain's CDR3 is CTSSLRSTEAGTQYF. The CDR3 nucleotides are TGTACCAGCAGTTTAAGGTCGACTGAAGCGGGGACCCAGTACTTC.

This clone counts as medium-sized. The CDR3 region is CASSIGTAIYNEQFF. The CDR3 DNA reads as TGTGCCAGTAGTATCGGGACAGCTATTTACAATGAGCAGTTCTTC. The chain joins TRBV19 to TRBJ2-1, with 7 bases identical to TRBD1. J gave up 4 bases and V 3 bases, and 6 bases lay outside the gene matches. The CDR3 covers 15 residues. Germline V gene data show CDR1 as LNHDA and CDR2 as SQIVND (reference sequence).

The CDR3, as DNA: TGTGCCAGCAGCTGGGACTCAATCTACGAGCAGTACTTC. It specifies CASSWDSIYEQYF. V gene TRBV5-6 combines with J gene TRBJ2-7; possibly TRBD2 for D (6 bases). CDR3 length equals 13 residues. V lost 3 bases and J lost 3, with 10 bases in between. Germline V CDR1 and CDR2: SGHDT, YYEEEE.

V and J are TRBV12-3 or TRBV12-4 and TRBJ2-7, with D perhaps TRBD1 (6 bases). The CDR3 spans 14 residues. Trimming pared 5 bases from V and 4 bases from J, leaving 15 bases between. The CDR3 DNA reads as TGTGCCAGCAGTACCTCGTATGACAGGTACGAGCAGTACTTC. It translates to CASSTSYDRYEQYF.

This clone is medium-sized (0.01 to 0.1%) in the sample. The CDR3 region is CASTLSPSSYNEQFF. The CDR3 coding sequence is TGTGCCAGCACCCTATCCCCAAGCTCCTACAATGAGCAGTTCTTC. The chain carries TRBV7-3 and TRBJ2-1; D unresolved. Trimming shortened V by 7 bases and J by 0 bases, and 13 bases separated the two germline ends. This CDR3 region has 15 residues. Per the germline V gene, CDR1 is SGHTA and CDR2 is FQGTGA.

This clone was seen more than once but under ten times. The chain joins TRBV20-1 to TRBJ1-4; D is unclear. Per germline, CDR1 DFQATT and CDR2 SNEGSKA (reference sequence). V gave up 0 bases and J gave up 8 bases, with 13 bases separating them. The CDR3 sequence is 14 residues long. The CDR3 loop reads CSARDGILGEKLFF. The DNA of the CDR3 is TGCAGTGCTAGAGACGGGATATTAGGAGAAAAACTGTTTTTT.

J is TRBJ1-1 and V is TRBV5-1, with TRBD1 matching over 9 bases. V lost 3 bases to trimming and J lost 5 bases; unmatched junction nucleotides: 5. Germline CDR1 is SGHRS and CDR2 is YFSETQ. The CDR3 runs 14 residues. The CDR3 sequence is CASSSHRGLTEAFF. The CDR3 DNA sequence: TGCGCCAGCAGCTCGCACAGGGGGCTGACTGAAGCTTTCTTT.

Within the sample, this clone is medium-sized. The gene calls are TRBV7-2 and TRBJ2-3, with 8 positions matching TRBD2. The V gene's germline CDR1 is SGHTA and CDR2 FQGNSA. This CDR3 comprises 18 residues. The V and J ends lost 4 bases and 1 base, in that order; junction bases with no gene match: 13. The CDR3: CASSSRSGIGYGTDTQYF. The CDR3, as DNA: TGTGCCAGCAGCTCCCGTAGCGGGATAGGTTATGGCACAGATACGCAGTATTTT.

This clone ranks as medium-sized (0.01 to 0.1%). The CDR3 spells CASSVSDFDYGYTF. The CDR3 bases are TGTGCCAGCAGCGTAAGCGACTTTGACTATGGCTACACCTTC. This chain connects TRBV9 to TRBJ1-2; no firm D call. The germline V gene has CDR1 SGDLS and CDR2 YYNGEE. V lost 1 base and J lost 3, with 10 bases in between. The CDR3 spans 14 residues.

The CDR3 spells CASSRNPQGAWVEQYF. The CDR3 DNA reads as TGTGCCAGCAGTCGCAACCCACAGGGGGCTTGGGTCGAGCAGTACTTC. This chain joins TRBV6-1 and TRBJ2-7, with 9 positions matching TRBD1. Germline-derived CDR1 and CDR2 are MNHNS and SASEGT. This CDR3 is built from 16 residues. The trim removed 5 bases at V and 6 bases at J, leaving 14 bases unmatched.

Regarding this clone: This may arise from a read error, as a much more abundant clone is one base away. Distinct nucleotide sequences in the sample also encode this CDR3. The chain is built from TRBV6-1 and TRBJ2-7; D is perhaps TRBD1 (6 bases). Germline CDR1 and CDR2: MNHNS and SASEGT. This CDR3 has 15 residues. V lost 6 bases, J lost 3 bases, and 18 bases lay in between. CDR3 region: CASSVTTGIVYEQYF. The CDR3, as DNA: TGTGCCAGCAGCGTAACTACAGGGATCGTCTACGAGCAGTACTTC.

This clone is judged medium-sized. V and J are TRBV2 and TRBJ2-5; 10 bases match TRBD2. This CDR3 spans 18 amino acids. CDR1 SNHLY and CDR2 FYNNEI come from the germline V gene. J lost 0 bases, V lost 2 bases, and 9 bases had no gene match. The CDR3 DNA follows: TGTGCCAGCAGTGAAAGCGGGAGGGCCCCAAAGTACCAAGAGACCCAGTACTTC. It codes for CASSESGRAPKYQETQYF.

This rearrangement joins TRBV20-1 to TRBJ2-7; D might be TRBD1 or TRBD2, each matching 5 bases. CDR3 length: 14 residues. V was cut by 1 base and J by 2 bases, with 12 bases left in between. CDR1 and CDR2 (germline): DFQATT, SNEGSKA (reference sequence). CDR3 DNA: TGCAGTGCTAGAGGCCCCGGGACGGCCTACGAGCAGTACTTC. This encodes CSARGPGTAYEQYF.

This sequence joins TRBV4-2 and TRBJ2-3; TRBD2 aligns across 10 bases. The CDR3 has 18 amino acids. Germline CDR1 LGHNA, CDR2 YNFKEQ. Germline trimming cut 0 bases from V and 2 bases from J; bases unmatched to any gene: 8. The CDR3 spells CASSQDSGRSMNTDTQYF. CDR3 nucleotide sequence: TGTGCCAGCAGCCAAGATAGCGGGAGGTCGATGAACACAGATACGCAGTATTTT.

The genes are TRBV4-3 and TRBJ1-4; the D gene is possibly TRBD1 (5 bases). V was cut by 0 bases and J by 5 bases, with 13 bases left in between. This CDR3 is 16 amino acids long. Germline V CDR1 and CDR2: LGHNA, YSLEER. The CDR3: CASSQDLGDGNEKLFF. In DNA form, the CDR3 reads TGCGCCAGCAGCCAAGATTTAGGGGACGGGAATGAAAAACTGTTTTTT.

This clone appeared a few times. This chain links TRBV27 with TRBJ2-7; possibly TRBD2 for D (6 bases). This CDR3 comprises 15 residues. Trimming took off 8 bases at V and 3 bases at J, with 20 bases between the two ends. CDR1 MNHEY and CDR2 SMNVEV come from the germline V gene (reference sequence). This chain's CDR3 is CASRQPGLGLYEQYF. The DNA for the CDR3 is TGTGCCAGCCGACAACCGGGACTTGGACTCTACGAGCAGTACTTC.

This clone has just a few counts. The rearrangement uses TRBV6-2 or TRBV6-3 and TRBJ2-6; D is undetermined. Germline V gene data show CDR1 as MNHEY and CDR2 as SVGEGT. The length of the CDR3 is 13 residues. Trimming removed 6 bases from V and 0 bases from J, with 3 bases in between. The CDR3 nucleotides read TGTGCCAGCAGCGGCTCTGGGGCCAACGTCCTGACTTTC. This gives the protein CASSGSGANVLTF.

The chain links TRBV27 to TRBJ2-7; 7 bases line up with TRBD2. Germline V CDR1 and CDR2: MNHEY, SMNVEV (reference sequence). V shed 4 bases, J shed 2 bases, and the junction held 11 bases outside the gene matches. The CDR3 runs to 16 residues. This chain's CDR3 is CASSSLAGDRTYEQYF. Here the CDR3 DNA reads TGTGCCAGCAGTTCCCTTGCGGGAGATAGGACCTACGAGCAGTACTTC.

The V and J genes are TRBV2 and TRBJ2-6; the D gene is possibly TRBD1 (6 bases). The CDR3 is made up of 14 amino acids. Between the trimmed V and J ends, which lost 7 bases and 4 bases, there was a span of 11 bases. Germline loops: CDR1 SNHLY, CDR2 FYNNEI. DNA for the CDR3: TGTGCCAGCAAGGACAGTCTCGGGGCCAACGTCCTGACTTTC. The encoded protein is CASKDSLGANVLTF.

This clone was seen only once. The junction does not match germline at one end; this may be a read error. The rearrangement links TRBV5-1 to TRBJ2-7; D gene uncertain. CDR3 length: 16 residues. Germline V gives CDR1 SGHRS, CDR2 YFSETQ. This CDR3 is CAISPGPGLGIYEQYF. In DNA form, the CDR3 reads TGCGCCATCAGCCCAGGACCTGGCCTAGGAATCTACGAGCAGTACTTC.

This sequence joins TRBV5-1 and TRBJ2-1; 14 nucleotides match TRBD2. The V gene's germline CDR1 is SGHRS and CDR2 YFSETQ. V was clipped by 0 bases and J by 9 bases; unmatched bases: 11. This CDR3 is built from 18 residues. The CDR3 coding sequence is TGCGCCAGCAGCTTGGCCCCCGGGACTAGCGGGAGTATGGGTGAGCAGTTCTTC. It is translated as CASSLAPGTSGSMGEQFF.

This clone qualifies as medium-sized (0.01 to 0.1%). V and J are TRBV5-4 and TRBJ2-7; 9 nucleotides match TRBD2. V shed 0 bases and J 0 bases; nucleotides not matched to a gene: 10. CDR1 and CDR2 (germline): SGHNT, YYREEE (reference sequence). The CDR3 runs to 18 residues. The CDR3 sequence is CASSLALRLAAFSYEQYF. DNA of the CDR3: TGTGCCAGCAGCTTGGCACTACGACTAGCGGCCTTCTCCTACGAGCAGTACTTC.

This sequence joins TRBV4-1 and TRBJ1-3; the D gene is possibly TRBD1 (5 bases). This CDR3 is built from 15 residues. The germline gives CDR1 MGHRA, CDR2 YSYEKL. Trimming pared 0 bases from V and 4 bases from J, leaving 10 bases between. In nucleotides, the CDR3 is TGCGCCAGCAGCCAAGAAGACAGAATAGGAAACACCATATATTTT. Translated, it gives CASSQEDRIGNTIYF.

This chain connects TRBV4-1 to TRBJ2-7; D remains unclear. The CDR3 spans 12 residues. Trimming stripped 5 bases from V and 7 bases from J, with 12 bases between. CDR1 is MGHRA and CDR2 is YSYEKL in the germline V gene. The CDR3 sequence is CASSFQGLEQYF. For the CDR3, the DNA is TGCGCCAGCAGCTTTCAAGGCCTAGAGCAGTACTTC.

This clone was observed a handful of times. The chain is built from TRBV30 and TRBJ1-2; D gene unclear. The V end was cut by 2 bases, the J end by 0 bases, with 4 bases between. This CDR3 has 12 residues. Germline V CDR1 and CDR2: GTSNPN, SVGIG (reference sequence). The CDR3: CAWSYTNYGYTF. The CDR3 DNA reads TGTGCCTGGAGTTATACTAACTATGGCTACACCTTC.

The V and J genes are TRBV11-2 and TRBJ1-5; no firm D call. V gave up 1 base and J gave up 5 bases, with 6 bases separating them. The CDR3 consists of 13 residues. Germline V gene data show CDR1 as SGHAT and CDR2 as FQNNGV. The DNA for the CDR3 is TGTGCCAGCAGCTTAGGCTGGGATCAGCCCCAGCATTTT. It translates to CASSLGWDQPQHF.

This clone is categorized as medium-sized. J is TRBJ2-3 and V is TRBV20-1; 8 bases map to TRBD1. This CDR3 has 15 residues. Germline V gives CDR1 DFQATT, CDR2 SNEGSKA (reference sequence). V trimming: 2 bases; J trimming: 3 bases; junction bases outside the gene matches: 7. The CDR3 sequence is CSARSDRGATDTQYF. For the CDR3, the DNA is TGCAGTGCTAGATCCGACAGGGGTGCAACAGATACGCAGTATTTT.

The V and J genes are TRBV27 and TRBJ2-5; D is uncertain. Germline CDR1 is MNHEY and CDR2 is SMNVEV (reference sequence). The CDR3 consists of 14 residues. Trimming shortened V by 3 bases and J by 4 bases, and 12 bases separated the two germline ends. The DNA for the CDR3 is TGTGCCAGCAGTTTCCGGTCCCTAGGAGAGACCCAGTACTTC. Encoded protein: CASSFRSLGETQYF.